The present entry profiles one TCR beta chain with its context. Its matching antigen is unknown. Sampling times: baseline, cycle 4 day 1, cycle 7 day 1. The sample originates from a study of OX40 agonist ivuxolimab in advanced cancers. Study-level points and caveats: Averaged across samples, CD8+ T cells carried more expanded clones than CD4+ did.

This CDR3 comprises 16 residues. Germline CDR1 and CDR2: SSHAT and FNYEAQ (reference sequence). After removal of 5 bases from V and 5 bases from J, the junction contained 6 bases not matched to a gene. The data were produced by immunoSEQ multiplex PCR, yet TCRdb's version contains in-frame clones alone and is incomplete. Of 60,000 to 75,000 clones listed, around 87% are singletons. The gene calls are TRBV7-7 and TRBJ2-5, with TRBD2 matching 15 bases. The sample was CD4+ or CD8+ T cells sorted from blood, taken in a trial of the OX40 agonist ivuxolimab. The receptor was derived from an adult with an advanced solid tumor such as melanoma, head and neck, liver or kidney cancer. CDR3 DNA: TGTGCCAGCAGCCCCGGACTAGCGGGGGGGCAGGAGACCCAGTACTTC. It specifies CASSPGLAGGQETQYF.